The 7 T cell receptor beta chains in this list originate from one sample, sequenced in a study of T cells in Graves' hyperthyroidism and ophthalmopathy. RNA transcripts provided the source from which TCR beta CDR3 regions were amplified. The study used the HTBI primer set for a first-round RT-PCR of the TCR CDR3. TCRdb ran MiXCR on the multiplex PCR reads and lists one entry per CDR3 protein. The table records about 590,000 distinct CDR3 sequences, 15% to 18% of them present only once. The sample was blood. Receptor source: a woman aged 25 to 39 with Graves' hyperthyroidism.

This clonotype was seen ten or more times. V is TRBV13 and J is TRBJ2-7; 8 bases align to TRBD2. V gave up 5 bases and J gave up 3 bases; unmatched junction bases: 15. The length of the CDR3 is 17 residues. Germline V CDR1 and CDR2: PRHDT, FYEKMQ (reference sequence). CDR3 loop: CASSPSGAGGLYYEQYF. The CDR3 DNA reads TGTGCCAGCAGCCCCTCCGGGGCGGGAGGCCTATACTACGAGCAGTACTTC.

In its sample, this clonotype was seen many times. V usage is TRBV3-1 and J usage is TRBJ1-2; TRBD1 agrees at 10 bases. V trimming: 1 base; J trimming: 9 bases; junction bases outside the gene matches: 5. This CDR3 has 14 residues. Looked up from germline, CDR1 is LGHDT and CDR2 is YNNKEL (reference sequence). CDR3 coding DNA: TGTGCCAGCAGCCAAGCCGGGACAGGGGTTCGCTACACCTTC. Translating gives CASSQAGTGVRYTF.

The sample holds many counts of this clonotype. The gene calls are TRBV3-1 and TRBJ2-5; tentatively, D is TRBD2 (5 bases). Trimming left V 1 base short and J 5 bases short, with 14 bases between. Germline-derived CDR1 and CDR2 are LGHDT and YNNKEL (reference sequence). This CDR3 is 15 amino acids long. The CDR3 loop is CASSQGLPRGETQYF. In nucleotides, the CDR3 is TGTGCCAGCAGCCAAGGGCTTCCAAGAGGGGAGACCCAGTACTTC.

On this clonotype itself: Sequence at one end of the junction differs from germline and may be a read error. The CDR3 is CDSLGGGNNEQFF. CDR3 sequence (DNA): TGCGACAGCTTGGGAGGGGGTAACAATGAGCAGTTCTTC. The rearrangement links TRBV10-2 to TRBJ2-1, with D perhaps TRBD2 (7 bases). The CDR3 has 13 residues. Germline V gives CDR1 WSHSY, CDR2 SAAADI.

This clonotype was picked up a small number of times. CDR3: CASSPGFGAAYEQYF. CDR3 DNA: TGTGCCAGTAGTCCCGGCTTTGGGGCAGCCTACGAGCAGTACTTC. The rearrangement uses TRBV19 and TRBJ2-7, with D tentatively TRBD1 (5 bases). With 5 bases removed from V and 2 bases from J, the gap between germline ends came to 16 bases. From germline, CDR1 is LNHDA and CDR2 SQIVND (reference sequence). This CDR3 comprises 15 residues.

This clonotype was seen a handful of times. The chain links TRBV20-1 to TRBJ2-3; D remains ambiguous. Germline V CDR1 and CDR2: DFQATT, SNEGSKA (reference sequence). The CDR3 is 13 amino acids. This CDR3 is CSETDITGDTQYF. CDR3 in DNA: TGCAGCGAGACTGATATTACCGGGGATACGCAGTATTTT.

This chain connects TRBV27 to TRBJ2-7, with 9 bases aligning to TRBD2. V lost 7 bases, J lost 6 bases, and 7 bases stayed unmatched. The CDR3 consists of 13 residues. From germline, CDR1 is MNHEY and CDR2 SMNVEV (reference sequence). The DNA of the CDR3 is TGTGCCAGCAAAGACTGGCGGGAGGGCGAGCAGTACTTC. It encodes CASKDWREGEQYF.